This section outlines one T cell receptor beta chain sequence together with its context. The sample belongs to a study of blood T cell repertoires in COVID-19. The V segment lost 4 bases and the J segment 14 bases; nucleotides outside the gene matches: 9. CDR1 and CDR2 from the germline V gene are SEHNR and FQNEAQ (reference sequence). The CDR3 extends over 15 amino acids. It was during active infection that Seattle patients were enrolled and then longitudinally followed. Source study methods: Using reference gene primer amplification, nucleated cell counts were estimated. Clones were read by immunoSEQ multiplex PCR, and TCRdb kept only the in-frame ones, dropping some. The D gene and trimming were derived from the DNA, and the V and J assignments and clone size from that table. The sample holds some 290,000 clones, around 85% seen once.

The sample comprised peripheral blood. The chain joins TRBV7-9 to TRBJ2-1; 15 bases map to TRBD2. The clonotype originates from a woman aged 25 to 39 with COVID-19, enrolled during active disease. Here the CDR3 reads CASSSGLAGGPLKFF. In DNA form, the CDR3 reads TGTGCCAGCAGCTCCGGACTAGCGGGGGGGCCATTGAAGTTCTTC.